The rows below give T cell receptor beta chains drawn from one sample of a study of CD8 T cells in ankylosing spondylitis. TCRdb independently ran MiXCR on the 5' RACE reads; one entry per CDR3 protein. This sample has over 450,000 distinct CDR3 sequences, with 9.5% to 15% found just once. The specimen sequenced was blood, either unsorted or a sorted T cell fraction (not recorded which). These receptors were taken from a male donor with ankylosing spondylitis. Both conserved end residues are part of each CDR3. D genes are given only for firm matches. Rows give clone size only sometimes, using once, few, many, or a class for an expanded clone.

abundance,d_gene,v_gene,len,j_gene,CDR3nt,CDR3aa
few,-,TRBV9,14,TRBJ2-3,TGTGCCAGCAGCGCACTTACTAGCACAGATACGCAGTATTTT,CASSALTSTDTQYF
-,-,TRBV27,13,TRBJ1-2,TGTGCCAGCAGCTCTGACAGCGACTATGGCTACACCTTC,CASSSDSDYGYTF
-,-,TRBV20-1,14,TRBJ2-1,TGCAGTGCTAGAGACCCCGGAATGGTGAATGAGCAGTTCTTC,CSARDPGMVNEQFF
-,TRBD2,TRBV29-1,18,TRBJ2-4,TGCAGCGTTAGGGGCATAGGGGACTCGGGGGGAGCCAAAAACATTCAGTACTTC,CSVRGIGDSGGAKNIQYF
many,TRBD1,TRBV12-3/TRBV12-4,13,TRBJ2-7,TGTGCCAGCAGTTTGGACAGGCCCTACGAGCAGTACTTC,CASSLDRPYEQYF
few,-,TRBV11-2,14,TRBJ2-5,TGTGCCAGCAGCTCGACATACTACCAAGAGACCCAGTACTTC,CASSSTYYQETQYF
few,-,TRBV24-1,14,TRBJ2-7,TGTGCCACCAGTGACGTTACAGGGTCCCACGAGCAGTACTTC,CATSDVTGSHEQYF
-,-,TRBV5-1,15,TRBJ1-1,TGCGCCAGCAGCTTGGTCGTAAGGGGGGGGACTGAAGCTTTCTTT,CASSLVVRGGTEAFF
few,TRBD2,TRBV20-1,14,TRBJ2-3,TGCAGTGCTTGGACTAGGGGTCCCCCAGATACGCAGTATTTT,CSAWTRGPPDTQYF
few,-,TRBV24-1,17,TRBJ2-1,TGTGCCACCAGTGATCGAGAAACCTCGACTAGACTGGATGAGCAGTTCTTC,CATSDRETSTRLDEQFF
-,TRBD2,TRBV7-9,15,TRBJ2-3,TGTGCCAGCAGCGCCTCCGGGGAGGGGACAGATACGCAGTATTTT,CASSASGEGTDTQYF
few,-,TRBV2,15,TRBJ2-2,TGTGCCAGCAGTGAAGTCCCAGGGGACACCGGGGAGCTGTTTTTT,CASSEVPGDTGELFF
few,TRBD2,TRBV5-6,19,TRBJ2-1,TGTGCCAGCAGCTTGGCCAGGCTAGCGGGGGATATTTCCTACAATGAGCAGTTCTTC,CASSLARLAGDISYNEQFF
-,-,TRBV9,14,TRBJ2-2,TGTGCCAGCAGCGTAGGCTGGAACACCGGGGAGCTGTTTTTT,CASSVGWNTGELFF
-,TRBD2,TRBV12-3/TRBV12-4,14,TRBJ2-3,TGTGCCAGCCTGCGGGAGGACGGCACAGATACGCAGTATTTT,CASLREDGTDTQYF
many,-,TRBV12-3/TRBV12-4,15,TRBJ2-2,TGTGCCAGCAGTTCCGGCAGGGGGAACACCGGGGAGCTGTTTTTT,CASSSGRGNTGELFF
few,-,TRBV15,15,TRBJ1-2,TGTGCCACCAGCAGAGACCCGGGGATTAACTATGGCTACACCTTC,CATSRDPGINYGYTF
many,-,TRBV20-1,14,TRBJ1-5,TGCAGTGCTACGACCCAGGGAGGAATTCAGCCCCAGCATTTT,CSATTQGGIQPQHF
few,-,TRBV7-2,10,TRBJ1-2,TGTGCCAGCGGCCATTATGGCTACACCTTC,CASGHYGYTF
many,-,TRBV7-2,14,TRBJ1-1,TGTGCCAGCAGCTTAGCGGGGGTGAACACTGAAGCTTTCTTT,CASSLAGVNTEAFF
few,TRBD1,TRBV11-1,19,TRBJ2-5,TGTGCCAGCAGCTCCCCCGGTTTCGGACAGGGGGGGACATGGGAGACCCAGTACTTC,CASSSPGFGQGGTWETQYF
many,-,TRBV7-8,15,TRBJ2-1,TGTGCCAGCAGTCCCAAGGGGGTTACCTACAATGAGCAGTTCTTC,CASSPKGVTYNEQFF
-,-,TRBV20-1,13,TRBJ1-1,TGCAGTGCCGCGGGGATCGCGAACACTGAAGCTTTCTTT,CSAAGIANTEAFF
-,-,TRBV15,15,TRBJ2-1,TGTGCCACCAGCAGAGCCAGGGGCGCCTACAATGAGCAGTTCTTC,CATSRARGAYNEQFF
few,TRBD2,TRBV20-1,14,TRBJ2-5,TGCAGTGCTAATAGCGGGGGCTACCAAGAGACCCAGTACTTC,CSANSGGYQETQYF
-,-,TRBV20-1,17,TRBJ1-3,TGCAGTGCTAGAGATACTAGAAGGGGGTTCTCTGGAAACACCATATATTTT,CSARDTRRGFSGNTIYF
few,TRBD1,TRBV20-1,13,TRBJ1-5,TGCAGTGCTAGGCAGGGGGCCGGGCAGCCCCAGCATTTT,CSARQGAGQPQHF
few,-,TRBV15,14,TRBJ2-1,TGTGCCACCAGCAGGCATAGCGTCTGGGATGAGCAGTTCTTC,CATSRHSVWDEQFF
-,-,TRBV4-2,16,TRBJ2-3,TGTGCCAGCAGCCAACCCCTAGGGGGGAGTACAGATACGCAGTATTTT,CASSQPLGGSTDTQYF
many,-,TRBV2,15,TRBJ2-1,TGTGCCAGCAAAGTGTCAGCACTTTTTTACAATGAGCAGTTCTTC,CASKVSALFYNEQFF
few,-,TRBV14,13,TRBJ2-5,TGTGCCAGCAGCCAAACCAGGGTACAGACCCAGTACTTC,CASSQTRVQTQYF
-,TRBD1,TRBV27,14,TRBJ1-2,TGTGCCAGCAGGGGACAGGGGGGCAAGTATGGCTACACCTTC,CASRGQGGKYGYTF
many,TRBD1,TRBV20-1,14,TRBJ2-3,TGCAGTGCCCCCCGGGACAGGGGCATAGATACGCAGTATTTT,CSAPRDRGIDTQYF
many,-,TRBV6-1,13,TRBJ2-7,TGTGCCAGCAGTGAAGGCTCATCCTACGAGCAGTACTTC,CASSEGSSYEQYF
-,-,TRBV25-1,16,TRBJ2-2,TGTGCCAGCAGTCCCCAGAGGATAGCGGTCCAGGGGGAGCTGTTTTTT,CASSPQRIAVQGELFF
few,-,TRBV5-1,14,TRBJ2-5,TGCGCCAGCAGCTCCGGGTCGATACAAGAGACCCAGTACTTC,CASSSGSIQETQYF
few,-,TRBV5-1,17,TRBJ1-5,TGCGCCAGCAGCGCCGGACCTATCGGGTATAGCAATCAGCCCCAGCATTTT,CASSAGPIGYSNQPQHF
few,-,TRBV20-1,13,TRBJ2-5,TGCAGTGCCCTTAACCGAGGGGAAGAGACCCAGTACTTC,CSALNRGEETQYF
few,-,TRBV5-6,12,TRBJ1-2,TGTGCCAGCAGCTACAGGTACTATGGCTACACCTTC,CASSYRYYGYTF
many,TRBD2,TRBV12-3/TRBV12-4,16,TRBJ2-5,TGTGCCAGCAGTCCGACTAGCGGGAGGGCCGGAGAGACCCAGTACTTC,CASSPTSGRAGETQYF
many,-,TRBV5-5,15,TRBJ2-3,TGTGCCAGCAGCTTATATACGGGCGTCACAGATACGCAGTATTTT,CASSLYTGVTDTQYF
many,-,TRBV5-1,14,TRBJ1-3,TGCGCCAGCAGTTCAAGAGGCTCTGGAAACACCATATATTTT,CASSSRGSGNTIYF
few,-,TRBV20-1,14,TRBJ2-1,TGCAGTGCTCGGGGGGCACTCAATTACAATGAGCAGTTCTTC,CSARGALNYNEQFF
-,TRBD2,TRBV27,17,TRBJ2-2,TGTGCCAGCAGTTTAAGGCTACTAGCGGGAGGGCCCGGGGAGCTGTTTTTT,CASSLRLLAGGPGELFF
-,-,TRBV18,17,TRBJ2-6,TGTGCCAGCTCACCTATTACAGGAATCTCTGGGGCCAACGTCCTGACTTTC,CASSPITGISGANVLTF
-,-,TRBV4-2,15,TRBJ2-3,TGTGCCAGCAGCCAACCCACGGGAGACGGAGATACGCAGTATTTT,CASSQPTGDGDTQYF
-,TRBD1,TRBV7-2,16,TRBJ1-6,TGTGCCAGCAGCTTACTTTGGGACAGGGGAAGGTCACCCCTCCACTTT,CASSLLWDRGRSPLHF
many,-,TRBV15,13,TRBJ1-5,TGTGCCACCAGCCTTTTCCGGGATCAGCCCCAGCATTTT,CATSLFRDQPQHF
many,TRBD2,TRBV9,15,TRBJ2-1,TGTGCCAGCAGCGCTGGGACTAGCGGGAACGATGAGCAGTTCTTC,CASSAGTSGNDEQFF
-,-,TRBV7-2,15,TRBJ2-2,TGTGCCAGCAGCTTAGCGCTGGTGGAGGCCGGGGAGCTGTTTTTT,CASSLALVEAGELFF
-,TRBD1,TRBV29-1,15,TRBJ2-7,TGCAGCGTGACTTATTCCGGGACAGATCTCTACGAGCAGTACTTC,CSVTYSGTDLYEQYF
many,-,TRBV7-9,10,TRBJ2-1,TGTGCCAGCAGTTCTATCGAGCAGTTCTTC,CASSSIEQFF
-,TRBD1,TRBV5-1,13,TRBJ2-1,TGCGCCAGCCAGGCGACAGGGTCCAATGAGCAGTTCTTC,CASQATGSNEQFF
few,-,TRBV29-1,15,TRBJ2-1,TGCAGCGTCCGAATCTGGGGAGTCACCTACAATGAGCAGTTCTTC,CSVRIWGVTYNEQFF